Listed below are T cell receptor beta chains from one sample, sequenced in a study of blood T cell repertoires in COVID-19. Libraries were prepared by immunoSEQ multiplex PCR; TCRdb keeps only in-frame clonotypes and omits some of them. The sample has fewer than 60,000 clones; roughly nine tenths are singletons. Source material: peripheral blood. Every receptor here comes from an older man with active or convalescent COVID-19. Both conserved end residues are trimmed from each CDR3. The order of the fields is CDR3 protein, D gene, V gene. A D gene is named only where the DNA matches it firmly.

CDR3aa: ASSHGLAVKNTGELF
d_gene: TRBD2
v_gene: TRBV6-2/TRBV6-3

CDR3aa: ASRVTRDSNTEAF
d_gene: TRBD1
v_gene: TRBV2

CDR3aa: ASSLSISGNEQF
d_gene: .
v_gene: TRBV11-2

CDR3aa: ASSLVSAGGRETQY
d_gene: TRBD2
v_gene: TRBV7-2

CDR3aa: ASSLSGGAPWETQY
d_gene: TRBD1
v_gene: TRBV7-9

CDR3aa: ASSGSGGNTIY
d_gene: .
v_gene: TRBV19

CDR3aa: ASSPGGAVNTEAF
d_gene: TRBD1
v_gene: TRBV28

CDR3aa: ASRLIVGGTEAF
d_gene: .
v_gene: TRBV6-5

CDR3aa: ASRTDSNTGELF
d_gene: .
v_gene: TRBV28

CDR3aa: ASSLGAGVDFNYGYT
d_gene: .
v_gene: TRBV5-8